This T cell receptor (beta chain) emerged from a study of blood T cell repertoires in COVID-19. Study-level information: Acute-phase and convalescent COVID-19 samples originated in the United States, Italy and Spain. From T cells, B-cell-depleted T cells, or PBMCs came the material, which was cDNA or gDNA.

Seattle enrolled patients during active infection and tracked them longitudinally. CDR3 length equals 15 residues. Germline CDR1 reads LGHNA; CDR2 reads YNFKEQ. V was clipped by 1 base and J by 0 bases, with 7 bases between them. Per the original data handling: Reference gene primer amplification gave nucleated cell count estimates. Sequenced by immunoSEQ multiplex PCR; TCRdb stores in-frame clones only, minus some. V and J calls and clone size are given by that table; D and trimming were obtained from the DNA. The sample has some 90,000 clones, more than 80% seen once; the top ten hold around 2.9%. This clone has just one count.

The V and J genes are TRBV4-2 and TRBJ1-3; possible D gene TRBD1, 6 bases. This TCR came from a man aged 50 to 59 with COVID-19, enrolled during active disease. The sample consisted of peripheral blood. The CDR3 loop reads CASSQGQVSGNTIYF. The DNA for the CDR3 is TGTGCCAGCAGCCAAGGACAGGTCTCTGGAAACACCATATATTTT.